This paragraph reports one T cell receptor beta chain. These data are taken from a study of CD4 T cell repertoires in COVID-19. V lost 7 bases and J lost 1, with 4 bases in between. The CDR3 extends over 10 amino acids. The germline CDR1 and CDR2 sequences are SQVTM and ANQGSEA. TCRdb's copy holds only in-frame clones and misses some; the assay was immunoSEQ multiplex PCR. Of tens of thousands of clones listed, 83% are singletons. The chain has TRBV29-1 and TRBJ1-1; D is unclear. This clonotype was obtained from a human donor who had COVID-19. Specimen: CD4+ T cells from peripheral blood, collected after recovery from COVID-19. The CDR3 here is CSGKNTEAFF. The CDR3 region has the DNA TGCAGCGGTAAGAACACTGAAGCTTTCTTT.